What follows is one T cell receptor beta chain and its context. Its antigen remains unidentified. The sample contains more than one DNA sequence encoding this CDR3. This sample is drawn from a study of shared clonotypes between healthy human individuals. Overall study findings and caveats: The study found about 5% of naive CD4 clonotypes shared across four donors. Non-shared clonotypes showed lower generation probabilities than clonotypes common to all four donors.

This CDR3 spans 13 amino acids. Germline V gives CDR1 SGHKS, CDR2 YYEKEE (reference sequence). V was trimmed by 2 bases and J by 1 base, leaving 6 bases between them. Naive CD8 populations comprised CD45RO-negative cells positively selected for CCR7, excluding terminally differentiated effector memory CD45RA+ cells. Repertoires were generated with immunoSEQ multiplex PCR, while TCRdb's copy carries only in-frame clones and drops some. The sample holds some 2,000,000 clones, about 95% seen once. What was sequenced was naive CD8+ T cells sorted from blood. The chain has TRBV5-5 and TRBJ1-1; unclear D gene. This clonotype originated in a man aged 18 to 29 in good health. The CDR3 sequence is CASSLGENTEAFF. CDR3 bases: TGTGCCAGCAGCTTAGGAGAGAACACTGAAGCTTTCTTT.